The following is a T cell receptor beta chain sequence with its context. Its antigen is unidentified. In terms of origin and age, donors were healthy Caucasian individuals from Russia aged roughly 6 to 95. These data come from a study of blood T cells in healthy people across ages. Primed by a sample-barcoded 5' primer and a J-beta primer mix, a second PCR proceeded for 7 to 11 cycles. Carrying 12 random nucleotides, a template-switch adaptor labeled each individual cDNA molecule. TCRdb redid the calling of the 5' RACE reads with MiXCR, one entry per CDR3 protein. This table holds 700,000 to 850,000 distinct CDR3 sequences, about 53% found once. This CDR3 region has 13 residues. V gave up 3 bases and J gave up 4 bases, with 12 bases separating them. Germline CDR1 reads DFQATT; CDR2 reads SNEGSKA (reference sequence). The study, taken as a whole, reports: Relative to aged donors, long-lived donors carried more naive CD4+ cells and displayed higher diversity.

This receptor was identified in a man at least 80 years old in good health. Material for sequencing was blood. The chain employs TRBV20-1 and TRBJ2-5, with D possibly TRBD1 on 6 matching bases. The CDR3, as DNA: TGCAGTGCTAGGACAGGAATAGGAGAGACCCAGTACTTC. It encodes CSARTGIGETQYF.